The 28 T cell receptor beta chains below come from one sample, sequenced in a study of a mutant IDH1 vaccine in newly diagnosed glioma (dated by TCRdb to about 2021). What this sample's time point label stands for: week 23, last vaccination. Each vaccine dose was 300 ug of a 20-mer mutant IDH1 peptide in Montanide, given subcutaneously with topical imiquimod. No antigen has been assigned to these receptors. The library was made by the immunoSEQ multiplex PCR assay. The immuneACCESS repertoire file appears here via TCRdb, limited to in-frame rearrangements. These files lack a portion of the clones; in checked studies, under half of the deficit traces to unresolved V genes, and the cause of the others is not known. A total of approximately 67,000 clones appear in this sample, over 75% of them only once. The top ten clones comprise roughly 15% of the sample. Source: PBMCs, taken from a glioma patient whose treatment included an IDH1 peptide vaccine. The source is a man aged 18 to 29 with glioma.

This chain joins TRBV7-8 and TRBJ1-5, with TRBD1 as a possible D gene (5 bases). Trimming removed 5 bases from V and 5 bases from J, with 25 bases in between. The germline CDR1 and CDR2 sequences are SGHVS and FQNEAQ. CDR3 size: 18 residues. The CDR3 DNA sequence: TGTGCCAGCAGCGACACCCGCCGAACAGGAGGATCTTATCAGCCCCAGCATTTT. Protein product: CASSDTRRTGGSYQPQHF.

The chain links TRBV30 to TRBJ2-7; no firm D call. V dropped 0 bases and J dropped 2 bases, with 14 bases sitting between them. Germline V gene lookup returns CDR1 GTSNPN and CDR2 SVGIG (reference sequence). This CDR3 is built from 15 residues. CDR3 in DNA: TGTGCCTGGAGTGTCTCCCCGATGGGAACCTACGAGCAGTACTTC. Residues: CAWSVSPMGTYEQYF.

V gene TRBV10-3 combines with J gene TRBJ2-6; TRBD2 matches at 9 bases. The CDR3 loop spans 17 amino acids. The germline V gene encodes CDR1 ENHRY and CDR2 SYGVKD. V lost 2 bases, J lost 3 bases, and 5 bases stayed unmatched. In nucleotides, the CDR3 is TGTGCCATCAGTGAGGGCGGGGGGGCCCTTGGGGCCAACGTCCTGACTTTC. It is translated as CAISEGGGALGANVLTF.

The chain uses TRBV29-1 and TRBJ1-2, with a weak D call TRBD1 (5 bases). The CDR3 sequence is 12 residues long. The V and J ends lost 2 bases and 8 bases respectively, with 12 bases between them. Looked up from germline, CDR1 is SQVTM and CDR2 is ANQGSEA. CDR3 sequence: CSVESEGLGYTF. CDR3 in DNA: TGCAGCGTTGAATCTGAGGGGTTAGGCTACACCTTC.

The CDR3 is CASSSYEQYF. DNA of the CDR3: TGTGCCAGCTCCTCCTACGAGCAGTACTTC. The J gene is TRBJ2-7, the V gene TRBV18; D call uncertain. The CDR3 extends over 10 amino acids. Trimming pared 6 bases from V and 0 bases from J, leaving 0 bases between. The V gene's germline CDR1 is KGHSH and CDR2 LQKENI.

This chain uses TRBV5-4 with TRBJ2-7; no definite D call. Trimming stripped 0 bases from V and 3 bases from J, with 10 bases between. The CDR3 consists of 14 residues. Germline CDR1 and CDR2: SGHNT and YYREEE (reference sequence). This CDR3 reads CASSLERQDYEQYF. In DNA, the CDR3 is TGTGCCAGCAGCTTGGAAAGGCAGGACTACGAGCAGTACTTC.

The DNA of the CDR3 is TGTGCCAGCAGCTTAGTAGCGCAGAACACTGAAGCTTTCTTT. It is translated as CASSLVAQNTEAFF. This chain uses TRBV7-6 with TRBJ1-1; the D is unclear. This CDR3 is 14 amino acids long. CDR1 is SGHVS, CDR2 FNYEAQ, per germline. The germline V and J ends were trimmed by 1 base and 1 base, with 7 bases remaining between them.

Written as DNA, the CDR3 is TGTGCCAGCAGACCAACCGGAGGGGGGCCTACCGGGGAGCTGTTTTTT. Translating it yields CASRPTGGGPTGELFF. The chain carries TRBV7-2 and TRBJ2-2; D is tentatively TRBD1 or TRBD2 (6 bases each). The CDR3 length is 16 residues. Trimming took 6 bases from V and 5 from J, leaving 19 bases between them. Germline CDR1 reads SGHTA; CDR2 reads FQGNSA.

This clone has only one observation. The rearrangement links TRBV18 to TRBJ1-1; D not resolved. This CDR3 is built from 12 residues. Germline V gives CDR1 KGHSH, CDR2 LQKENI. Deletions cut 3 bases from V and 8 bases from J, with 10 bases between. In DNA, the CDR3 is TGTGCCAGCTCACCCCCCCTCCTGGAAGCTTTCTTT. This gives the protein CASSPPLLEAFF.

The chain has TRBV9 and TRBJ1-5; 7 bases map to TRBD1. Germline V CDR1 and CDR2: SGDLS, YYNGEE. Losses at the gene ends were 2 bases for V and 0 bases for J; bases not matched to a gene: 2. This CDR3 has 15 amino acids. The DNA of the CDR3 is TGTGCCAGCAGCGTCACAGGGGATAGCAATCAGCCCCAGCATTTT. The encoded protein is CASSVTGDSNQPQHF.

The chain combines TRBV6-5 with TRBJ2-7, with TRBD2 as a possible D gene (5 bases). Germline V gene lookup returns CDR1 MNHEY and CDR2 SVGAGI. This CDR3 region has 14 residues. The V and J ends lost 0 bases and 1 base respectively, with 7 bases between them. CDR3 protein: CASSYSRDSYEQYF. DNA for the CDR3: TGTGCCAGCAGTTACTCTCGGGATTCCTACGAGCAGTACTTC.

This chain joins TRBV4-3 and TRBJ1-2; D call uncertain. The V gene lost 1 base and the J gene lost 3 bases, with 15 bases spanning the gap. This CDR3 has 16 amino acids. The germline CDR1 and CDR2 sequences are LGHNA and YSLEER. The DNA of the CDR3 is TGCGCCAGCAGCCAAGCCGCCCGGGAGGACGACTATGGCTACACCTTC. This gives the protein CASSQAAREDDYGYTF.

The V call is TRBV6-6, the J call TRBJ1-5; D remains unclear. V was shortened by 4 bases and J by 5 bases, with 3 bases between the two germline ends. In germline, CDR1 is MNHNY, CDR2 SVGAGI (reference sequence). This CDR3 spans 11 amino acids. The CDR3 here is CASSSDQPQHF. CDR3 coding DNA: TGTGCCAGCAGTTCGGATCAGCCCCAGCATTTT.

The CDR3 loop is CASRLQANSYEQYF. The CDR3 DNA is TGTGCCAGCAGGTTACAGGCAAACTCCTACGAGCAGTACTTC. This sequence joins TRBV6-1 and TRBJ2-7, with D possibly TRBD1 on 5 matching bases. V was cut by 6 bases and J by 0 bases, with 12 bases left in between. This CDR3 is built from 14 residues. Germline V gene sequence: CDR1 MNHNS, CDR2 SASEGT.

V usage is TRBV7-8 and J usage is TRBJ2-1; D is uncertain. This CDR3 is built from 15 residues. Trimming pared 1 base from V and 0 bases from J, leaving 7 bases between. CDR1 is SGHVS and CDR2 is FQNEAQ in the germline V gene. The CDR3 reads CASSLEAFSYNEQFF. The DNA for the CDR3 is TGTGCCAGCAGCTTAGAGGCTTTCTCCTACAATGAGCAGTTCTTC.

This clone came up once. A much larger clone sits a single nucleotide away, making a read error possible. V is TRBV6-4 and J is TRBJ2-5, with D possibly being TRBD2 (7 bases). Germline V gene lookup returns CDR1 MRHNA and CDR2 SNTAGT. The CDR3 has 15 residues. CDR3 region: CAILKGGGNQEAQYF. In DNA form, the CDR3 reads TGTGCCATCCTTAAGGGGGGGGGTAACCAAGAGGCCCAGTACTTC.

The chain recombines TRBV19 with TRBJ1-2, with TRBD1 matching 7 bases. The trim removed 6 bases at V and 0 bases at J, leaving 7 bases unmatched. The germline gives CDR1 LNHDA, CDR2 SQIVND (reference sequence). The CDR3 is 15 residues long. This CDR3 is CASRLDRAANYGYTF. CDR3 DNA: TGTGCCAGTAGACTCGACAGGGCCGCTAACTATGGCTACACCTTC.

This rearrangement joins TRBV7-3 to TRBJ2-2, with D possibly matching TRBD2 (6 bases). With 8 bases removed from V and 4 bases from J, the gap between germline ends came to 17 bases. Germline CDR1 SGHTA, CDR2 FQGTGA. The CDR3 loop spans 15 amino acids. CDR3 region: CASSHGGGSTGELFF. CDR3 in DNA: TGTGCCAGCTCCCACGGGGGTGGTAGCACCGGGGAGCTGTTTTTT.

The CDR3: CASSFASLNYGYTF. The CDR3 DNA reads TGTGCCAGCAGCTTTGCCAGCCTGAACTATGGCTACACCTTC. The chain uses TRBV7-9 and TRBJ1-2; the D is unclear. The germline CDR1 and CDR2 sequences are SEHNR and FQNEAQ (reference sequence). CDR3 length: 14 amino acids. The V and J ends lost 3 bases and 2 bases respectively, with 10 bases between them.

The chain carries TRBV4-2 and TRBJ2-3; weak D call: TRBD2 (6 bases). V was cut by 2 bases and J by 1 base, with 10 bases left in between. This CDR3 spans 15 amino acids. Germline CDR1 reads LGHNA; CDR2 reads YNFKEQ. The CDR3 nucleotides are TGTGCCAGCAGCCAACCCGGGGGTGGCACAGATACGCAGTATTTT. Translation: CASSQPGGGTDTQYF.

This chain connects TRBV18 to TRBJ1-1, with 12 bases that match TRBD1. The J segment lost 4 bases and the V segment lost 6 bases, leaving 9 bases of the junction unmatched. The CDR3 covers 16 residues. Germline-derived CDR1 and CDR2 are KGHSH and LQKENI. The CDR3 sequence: CASSAPGTGGGTEAFF. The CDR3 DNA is TGTGCCAGCTCCGCCCCCGGGACAGGGGGCGGCACTGAAGCTTTCTTT.

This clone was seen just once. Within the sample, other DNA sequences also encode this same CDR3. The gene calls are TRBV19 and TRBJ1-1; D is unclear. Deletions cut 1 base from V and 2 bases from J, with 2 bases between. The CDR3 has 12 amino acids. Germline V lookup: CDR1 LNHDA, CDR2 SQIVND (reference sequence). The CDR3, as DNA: TGTGCCAGTAGTATAGGCAACACTGAAGCTTTCTTT. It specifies CASSIGNTEAFF. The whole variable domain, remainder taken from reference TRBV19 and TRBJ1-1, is DGGITQSPKYLFRKEGQNVTLSCEQNLNHDAMYWYRQDPGQGLRLIYYSQIVNDFQKGDIAEGYSVSREKKESFPLTVTSAQKNPTAFYLCASSIGNTEAFFGQGTRLTVV.

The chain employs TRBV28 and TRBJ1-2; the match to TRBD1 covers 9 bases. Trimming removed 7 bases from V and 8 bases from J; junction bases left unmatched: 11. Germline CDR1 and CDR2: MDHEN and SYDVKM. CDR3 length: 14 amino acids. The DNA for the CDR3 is TGTGCCAGCACCCCGGGACAGGGTTTAAGGGGCTACACCTTC. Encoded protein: CASTPGQGLRGYTF.

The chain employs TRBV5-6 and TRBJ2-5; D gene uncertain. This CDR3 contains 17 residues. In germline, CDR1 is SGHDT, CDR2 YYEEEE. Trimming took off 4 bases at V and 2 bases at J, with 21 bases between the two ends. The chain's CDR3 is CASSRSWALQTQETQYF. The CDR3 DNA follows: TGTGCCAGCAGCCGTAGCTGGGCTCTCCAGACGCAAGAGACCCAGTACTTC.

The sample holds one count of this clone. The CDR3 DNA sequence: TGTGCCAGCAGCTTAGCGGTTGGGAGCTACACCTTC. Amino acids: CASSLAVGSYTF. The chain has TRBV7-9 and TRBJ1-2; D unresolved. Germline assignment: CDR1 SEHNR and CDR2 FQNEAQ (reference sequence). V lost 0 bases and J 9 bases, leaving 8 bases between the germline ends. CDR3 length: 12 amino acids.

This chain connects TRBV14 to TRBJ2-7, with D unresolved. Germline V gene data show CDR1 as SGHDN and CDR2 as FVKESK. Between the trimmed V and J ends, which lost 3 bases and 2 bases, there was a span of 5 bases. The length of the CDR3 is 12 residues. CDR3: CASSHGAYEQYF. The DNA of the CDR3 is TGTGCCAGCAGCCATGGCGCCTACGAGCAGTACTTC.

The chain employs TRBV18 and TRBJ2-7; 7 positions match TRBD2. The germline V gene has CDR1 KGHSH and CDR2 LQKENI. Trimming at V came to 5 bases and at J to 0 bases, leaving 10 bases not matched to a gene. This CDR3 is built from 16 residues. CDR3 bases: TGTGCCAGCTCATCTGGCCCGGGAGGAAACTCCTACGAGCAGTACTTC. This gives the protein CASSSGPGGNSYEQYF.

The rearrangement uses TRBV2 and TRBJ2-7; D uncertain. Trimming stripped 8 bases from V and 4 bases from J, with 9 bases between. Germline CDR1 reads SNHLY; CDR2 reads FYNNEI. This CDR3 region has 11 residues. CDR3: CASVGLYEQYF. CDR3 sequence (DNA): TGTGCCAGCGTTGGTTTGTACGAGCAGTACTTC.